This T cell receptor beta chain was sequenced in a study of regulatory T cells in long-lasting Graves disease. The sample's time point: newly diagnosed GD, antithyroid drugs for less than 3 months. RNA isolated from PBMCs was used to make the TCR library. The CDR3 is 14 residues long. CDR1 and CDR2 (germline): DFQATT, SNEGSKA (reference sequence). This clonotype was seen repeatedly, ten times or more. Construction of the TCR beta libraries employed iRepertoire HTBI primers in conjunction with Arm-PCR of CDR3 regions. TCRdb ran MiXCR on the multiplex PCR reads and lists one entry per CDR3 protein. The sample records approximately 270,000 distinct CDR3 sequences, 18% being singletons. This sample was shared with a second study, whose subject was T cells in Graves' hyperthyroidism and ophthalmopathy.

V is TRBV20-1 and J is TRBJ2-5, with D tentatively TRBD2 (7 bases). The receptor's source is a young woman with Graves disease. The starting material was peripheral blood mononuclear cells (PBMCs), obtained at new diagnosis, from a patient treated with antithyroid drugs. The CDR3 coding sequence is TGCAGCGTAATAGCTCGGGGGGCGGGTGAGACCCAGTACTTC. This gives the protein CSVIARGAGETQYF.